Shown below are 24 T cell receptor beta chains from a single sample sequenced in a study of T cell repertoires in cytomegalovirus infection. TCRdb reanalysed the reads using MiXCR and keeps one entry per CDR3 protein. The data contain about 300,000 distinct CDR3 sequences, 9.6% of them singletons. The material sequenced was PBMCs. The receptors were sampled from a human donor in good health (CMV status not recorded). Some clones in this sample may be carry-over from other donors' samples.

This clonotype turned up a few times. The chain joins TRBV6-6 to TRBJ2-1, with 7 bases matching TRBD2. The length of the CDR3 is 14 residues. The germline gives CDR1 MNHNY, CDR2 SVGAGI (reference sequence). V lost 7 bases to trimming and J lost 9 bases; unmatched junction nucleotides: 12. In nucleotides, the CDR3 is TGTGCCAGCAATACGGGGGGTAATATGGGTGAGCAGTTCTTC. It encodes CASNTGGNMGEQFF.

This clonotype appeared many times. This chain uses TRBV7-9 with TRBJ1-2; no firm D call. The ends were cut back, 6 bases at V and 3 bases at J, with 14 bases in the middle. The CDR3 consists of 14 residues. Germline CDR1 reads SEHNR; CDR2 reads FQNEAQ (reference sequence). The CDR3, as DNA: TGTGCCAGCAGGCAAACCGGATCCGACTATGGCTACACCTTC. It translates to CASRQTGSDYGYTF.

This clonotype was observed many times. This chain connects TRBV10-3 to TRBJ2-7; TRBD2 aligns across 15 bases. V dropped 4 bases and J dropped 8; count of bases not matched to a gene: 6. CDR3 length: 15 residues. Germline CDR1 and CDR2: ENHRY and SYGVKD. The CDR3 sequence: CAISASGTSGGKQYF. The CDR3 nucleotides read TGTGCCATCAGTGCCTCCGGGACTAGCGGGGGGAAGCAGTACTTC.

This clonotype appeared many times. This chain links TRBV7-2 with TRBJ1-1; D is undetermined. The germline CDR1 and CDR2 sequences are SGHTA and FQGNSA. V was trimmed by 4 bases and J by 13 bases, leaving 19 bases between them. The CDR3 consists of 13 residues. CDR3: CASSSPNRDVVFF. Written as DNA, the CDR3 is TGTGCCAGCAGCTCCCCAAACCGCGACGTTGTTTTCTTT.

This clonotype was counted ten times or more. J is TRBJ2-7 and V is TRBV5-1, with D hard to call. Trimming stripped 1 base from V and 0 bases from J, with 11 bases between. From germline, CDR1 is SGHRS and CDR2 YFSETQ. CDR3 length: 15 amino acids. Written as DNA, the CDR3 is TGCGCCAGCAGCTTGATAGCCGGTAGCTCCTACGAGCAGTACTTC. This gives the protein CASSLIAGSSYEQYF.

The chain recombines TRBV28 with TRBJ1-2; 12 nucleotides line up with TRBD1. The germline V gene has CDR1 MDHEN and CDR2 SYDVKM. The length of the CDR3 is 16 residues. V shed 4 bases and J 4 bases; nucleotides not matched to a gene: 7. CDR3 coding DNA: TGTGCCAGCAGTTCTAGGGACAGGGGGCTGGGCTATGGCTACACCTTC. Residues: CASSSRDRGLGYGYTF.

V is TRBV29-1 and J is TRBJ1-6; a weak D match, TRBD1 (5 bases). Germline CDR1 SQVTM, CDR2 ANQGSEA. Deletions cut 8 bases from V and 8 bases from J, with 25 bases between. This CDR3 comprises 16 residues. The CDR3 loop reads CSLVGDPTINYSPLHF. The CDR3 DNA reads as TGCAGCCTCGTTGGGGACCCGACGATAAACTATTCACCCCTCCACTTT.

At least ten counts were recorded for this clonotype. The V call is TRBV13, the J call TRBJ2-1; tentatively, D is TRBD1 or TRBD2 (6 bases each). The CDR3 has 13 residues. V was shortened by 6 bases and J by 3 bases, with 9 bases between the two germline ends. Germline CDR1 and CDR2: PRHDT and FYEKMQ (reference sequence). CDR3 in amino acids: CASREGGYNEQFF. In nucleotides, the CDR3 is TGTGCCAGCAGGGAGGGGGGCTACAATGAGCAGTTCTTC. Filled out from reference TRBV13 and TRBJ2-1, the complete variable domain reads AAGVIQSPRHLIKEKRETATLKCYPIPRHDTVYWYQQGPGQDPQFLISFYEKMQSDKGSIPDRFSAQQFSDYHSELNMSSLELGDSALYFCASREGGYNEQFFGPGTRLTVL.

This clonotype has a handful of counts. V gene TRBV18 combines with J gene TRBJ2-7; D is unresolved. Trimming took off 3 bases at V and 6 bases at J, with 12 bases between the two ends. Germline V lookup: CDR1 KGHSH, CDR2 LQKENI. The CDR3 is made up of 13 amino acids. CDR3 sequence: CASSPDQRSEQYF. The CDR3 DNA reads TGTGCCAGCTCACCGGACCAGAGGTCCGAGCAGTACTTC.

This clonotype was seen at least ten times. CDR3 sequence: CASSGGVSLSNQPQHF. Written as DNA, the CDR3 is TGTGCCAGCAGCGGAGGTGTCAGTCTTAGCAATCAGCCCCAGCATTTT. The chain uses TRBV7-9 and TRBJ1-5; D not resolved. Germline V lookup: CDR1 SEHNR, CDR2 FQNEAQ (reference sequence). This CDR3 has 16 residues. The ends were cut back, 5 bases at V and 0 bases at J, with 14 bases in the middle.

The table lists this clonotype with many counts. V gene TRBV7-2 combines with J gene TRBJ2-6; D is undetermined. The V gene's germline CDR1 is SGHTA and CDR2 FQGNSA. The CDR3 spans 16 residues. V gave up 1 base and J gave up 3 bases, with 10 bases separating them. DNA for the CDR3: TGTGCCAGCAGCTTAGTGCGGTTAGGTGGGGCCAACGTCCTGACTTTC. It yields the protein CASSLVRLGGANVLTF.

This clonotype was found many times. The chain is built from TRBV7-9 and TRBJ1-1; D perhaps matches TRBD1 (6 bases). Germline lookup yields CDR1 SEHNR and CDR2 FQNEAQ (reference sequence). The CDR3 is made up of 13 amino acids. The V end was cut by 8 bases, the J end by 4 bases, with 14 bases between. CDR3 bases: TGTGCCAGCTCCTCCGACAGGCCCACTGAAGCTTTCTTT. Translating gives CASSSDRPTEAFF.

This chain connects TRBV7-9 to TRBJ1-6; tentative D call: TRBD1 (5 bases). CDR1 and CDR2 (germline): SEHNR, FQNEAQ (reference sequence). This CDR3 region has 14 residues. With 2 bases removed from V and 8 bases from J, the gap between germline ends came to 10 bases. The DNA of the CDR3 is TGTGCCAGCAGCTTAAGGACACCCTATTCACCCCTCCACTTT. Its protein is CASSLRTPYSPLHF.

There are many counts of this clonotype. The chain combines TRBV5-1 with TRBJ2-2; 9 nucleotides line up with TRBD1. The CDR3 covers 17 residues. The V segment lost 0 bases and the J segment 6 bases; nucleotides outside the gene matches: 9. Germline V gene sequence: CDR1 SGHRS, CDR2 YFSETQ. CDR3: CASSLVFGQGLSGELFF. DNA for the CDR3: TGCGCCAGCAGCTTGGTATTCGGACAGGGGCTGTCCGGGGAGCTGTTTTTT.

DNA of the CDR3: TGTGCCAGCAGTTTCCCGGGACTAGCGGGGGGGCCGTCTGATACGCAGTATTTT. The encoded protein is CASSFPGLAGGPSDTQYF. The chain has TRBV28 and TRBJ2-3; 16 bases are shared with TRBD2. In germline, CDR1 is MDHEN, CDR2 SYDVKM. This CDR3 region has 18 residues. The junction had 9 bases not matched to a gene; V was cut back by 3 bases and J by 6 bases. The full variable domain, with the rest looked up from reference TRBV28 and TRBJ2-3, is DVKVTQSSRYLVKRTGEKVFLECVQDMDHENMFWYRQDPGLGLRLIYFSYDVKMKEKGDIPEGYSVSREKKERFSLILESASTNQTSMYLCASSFPGLAGGPSDTQYFGPGTRLTVL.

This clonotype was counted many times. The chain couples TRBV29-1 to TRBJ2-5, with D uncertain. The germline gives CDR1 SQVTM, CDR2 ANQGSEA. The CDR3 is 14 residues long. V lost 1 base and J lost 1, with 10 bases in between. CDR3 amino acids: CSVEGVGSQETQYF. In nucleotides, the CDR3 is TGCAGCGTTGAAGGGGTTGGCAGCCAAGAGACCCAGTACTTC.

This clonotype was picked up a small number of times. The chain carries TRBV20-1 and TRBJ2-5, with a tentative D call TRBD2 (6 bases). V was cut by 6 bases and J by 0 bases, with 17 bases left in between. The CDR3 has 15 residues. CDR1 is DFQATT, CDR2 SNEGSKA, per germline (reference sequence). This CDR3 is CSAPPGGAYQETQYF. The CDR3 nucleotides read TGCAGTGCCCCCCCCGGAGGGGCGTACCAAGAGACCCAGTACTTC.

Many counts were recorded for this clonotype. This chain connects TRBV6-4 to TRBJ2-1; the match to TRBD2 covers 9 bases. This CDR3 has 20 residues. Germline loops: CDR1 MRHNA, CDR2 SNTAGT. The trim removed 0 bases at V and 4 bases at J, leaving 16 bases unmatched. The CDR3 nucleotides are TGTGCCAGCAGTGACTCGACCGGGCCAAAAGGCCTAGCGGGGTACAATGAGCAGTTCTTC. Translation gives CASSDSTGPKGLAGYNEQFF.

This chain uses TRBV9 with TRBJ2-2; 9 bases map to TRBD2. V dropped 2 bases and J dropped 0; count of bases not matched to a gene: 5. This CDR3 is 17 amino acids long. CDR1 SGDLS and CDR2 YYNGEE come from the germline V gene. CDR3 nucleotide sequence: TGTGCCAGCAGCGTGGGGAGCGGGGGGCCGAACACCGGGGAGCTGTTTTTT. It translates to CASSVGSGGPNTGELFF.

This clonotype was counted ten times or more. The chain links TRBV5-1 to TRBJ1-5; no reliable D call. V was cut by 0 bases and J by 7 bases, with 8 bases left in between. The CDR3 sequence is 13 residues long. CDR1 SGHRS and CDR2 YFSETQ come from the germline V gene. The CDR3 nucleotides are TGCGCCAGCAGCTTGGATGGTGAACAGCCCCAGCATTTT. Residues: CASSLDGEQPQHF.

This clonotype showed up many times. This chain connects TRBV7-9 to TRBJ1-2; D remains ambiguous. The CDR3 is 15 residues long. The V and J ends lost 8 bases and 4 bases respectively, with 20 bases between them. CDR1 is SEHNR, CDR2 FQNEAQ, per germline (reference sequence). The CDR3 nucleotides are TGTGCCAGCGGCACCGCGGAATTACGGATCTATGGCTACACCTTC. It codes for CASGTAELRIYGYTF.

This clonotype was seen more than once but under ten times. The chain is built from TRBV28 and TRBJ2-2; no clear D. V was pared by 5 bases and J by 1 base, with 17 bases between. The CDR3 extends over 17 amino acids. Germline V gives CDR1 MDHEN, CDR2 SYDVKM. For the CDR3, the DNA is TGTGCCAGCAGTCCCCTTCGTATAGAGATGAACACCGGGGAGCTGTTTTTT. Its translation: CASSPLRIEMNTGELFF.

This clonotype showed up many times. This chain links TRBV20-1 with TRBJ2-5, with 10 bases fitting TRBD2. V gave up 4 bases and J gave up 4 bases; unmatched junction bases: 12. Germline-derived CDR1 and CDR2 are DFQATT and SNEGSKA (reference sequence). This CDR3 has 16 amino acids. The DNA for the CDR3 is TGCAGTGCTATCAGTTCTAGCGGGGGCGTTCGAGAGACCCAGTACTTC. It specifies CSAISSSGGVRETQYF.

This clonotype was picked up many times. The chain recombines TRBV12-3 or TRBV12-4 with TRBJ2-3; no clear D gene. The CDR3 has 16 amino acids. The V gene lost 7 bases and the J gene lost 2 bases, with 19 bases spanning the gap. The CDR3, as DNA: TGTGCCAGCACCGGAGAAGGCAGTTTATACACAGATACGCAGTATTTT. This translates into CASTGEGSLYTDTQYF.